This TCR beta chain was captured by sequencing in a study of pediatric ulcerative colitis. Study-wide results and limits: Two patients had blood samples with substantially reduced template counts.

Assay: immunoSEQ multiplex PCR; the TCRdb copy retains only in-frame clones and omits some. Among tens of thousands of clones, around 64% were seen once, and the ten largest hold less than 20%. To note about this clone: Its target is unknown.

Rectal tissue came from one to two pinch biopsies taken at colonoscopy. Ulcerative colitis patients received no immunosuppressive medication before the diagnostic colonoscopy. CDR3 length: 18 amino acids. The germline CDR1 and CDR2 sequences are SEHNR and FQNEAQ (reference sequence). Trimming removed 1 base at V and 1 base at J, with 19 bases between. The clonotype originates from a boy younger than 18 with severe ulcerative colitis. The sample was gut tissue. This chain joins TRBV7-9 and TRBJ1-1, with a possible D match to TRBD1 (5 bases). The CDR3 here is CASSLGNRGGVANTEAFF. The CDR3 coding sequence is TGTGCCAGCAGCTTAGGAAATCGCGGGGGGGTCGCGAACACTGAAGCTTTCTTT.